This T cell receptor beta chain was identified in a study of blood T cell repertoires in COVID-19. As for the study in general: Whether acute or convalescent, the COVID-19 samples came from the United States, Italy and Spain. Nucleic acid was either cDNA or gDNA, and it came from T cells, B-cell-depleted T cells, or PBMCs.

CDR3 length: 15 amino acids. CDR1 MNHNS and CDR2 SASEGT come from the germline V gene. The V gene end was trimmed by 0 bases and the J gene end by 3 bases; junction bases not matched to a gene: 0. TCRdb's table, derived via immunoSEQ multiplex PCR, lists solely in-frame clones and lacks some. Of around 260,000 clones listed, less than 90% were seen once; the top ten hold 13%. This chain joins TRBV6-1 and TRBJ2-1; 9 nucleotides align to TRBD1. The specimen was peripheral blood. The source of this sequence is a human donor in a cohort sampled during active COVID-19. The CDR3 nucleotides are TGTGCCAGCAGTGAAGCGGGACAGGGCTACAATGAGCAGTTCTTC. It codes for CASSEAGQGYNEQFF.